This record covers a single T cell receptor beta chain. Participants had chemo-refractory metastatic non-small-cell lung cancer and were treated with focal radiation plus ipilimumab CTLA-4 blockade. This entry is derived from a study of radiotherapy plus CTLA-4 blockade in lung cancer. Sequencing was performed with immunoSEQ multiplex PCR; in TCRdb, only in-frame clones are kept and a portion is missing. The profile shows 55,000 to 80,000 clones, roughly three quarters of them singletons. The material was peripheral blood, obtained from a patient treated with radiotherapy plus ipilimumab. The clonotype originates from a human donor with non-small cell lung cancer who had a complete response to radiotherapy plus ipilimumab.

CDR3 residues: CASSYEANEKLFF. CDR3 bases: TGTGCCAGCAGTTACGAGGCTAATGAAAAACTGTTTTTT. The chain joins TRBV6-5 to TRBJ1-4, with D uncertain. V was cut by 2 bases and J by 3 bases, with 4 bases left in between. The CDR3 consists of 13 residues. Germline V gene lookup returns CDR1 MNHEY and CDR2 SVGAGI.